The 23 T cell receptor beta chains given below trace back to one sample, sequenced in a study of blood T cells in healthy people across ages. Through a sample-barcoded 5' primer and a J-beta primer mix, a second PCR was run for 7 to 11 cycles. Each CDR3 protein is one row after TCRdb ran MiXCR on the 5' RACE reads. The data contain 1.5 million to 2 million distinct CDR3 sequences, approximately 30% of them singletons. Sequencing was done on a sample of blood. The receptor source for this set is a woman aged 30 to 39 in good health.

This clonotype came up many times. The rearrangement uses TRBV29-1 and TRBJ2-7; tentatively, D is TRBD2 (5 bases). This CDR3 has 13 residues. Germline V gene sequence: CDR1 SQVTM, CDR2 ANQGSEA. V lost 4 bases to trimming and J lost 3 bases, with 13 bases between them. The CDR3 nucleotides are TGCAGCGTTGCTGCTAGCCTGGGCTACGAGCAGTACTTC. Amino acids: CSVAASLGYEQYF.

Points on this clonotype: The junction departs from germline at one end; a sequencing error may be responsible. The J gene is TRBJ2-6, the V gene TRBV7-7, with a weak D call TRBD1 (5 bases). The CDR3 spans 16 residues. From germline, CDR1 is SSHAT and CDR2 FNYEAQ (reference sequence). Here the CDR3 reads CATAPHLNSGANVRTF. In DNA form, the CDR3 reads TGTGCCACCGCACCCCACCTAAACTCTGGGGCCAACGTCCGGACTTTC.

This clonotype was observed at least ten times. This chain links TRBV4-2 with TRBJ2-7, with TRBD2 matching over 9 bases. CDR1 and CDR2 from the germline V gene are LGHNA and YNFKEQ. The CDR3 is made up of 15 amino acids. V dropped 0 bases and J dropped 7; count of bases not matched to a gene: 7. CDR3: CASSQEAGGYYEQYF. CDR3 in DNA: TGTGCCAGCAGCCAAGAGGCGGGGGGGTACTATGAGCAGTACTTC.

The chain couples TRBV10-3 to TRBJ2-1, with D hard to call. The V and J ends lost 7 bases and 0 bases respectively, with 7 bases between them. The CDR3 is 13 amino acids. CDR1 and CDR2 (germline): ENHRY, SYGVKD. In DNA, the CDR3 is TGTGCCATCAAGGGCGGCTCCTACAATGAGCAGTTCTTC. It encodes CAIKGGSYNEQFF.

The chain employs TRBV7-2 and TRBJ2-5; TRBD1 might be the D (6 bases). Germline V gives CDR1 SGHTA, CDR2 FQGNSA. The CDR3 covers 15 residues. Trimming took off 5 bases at V and 11 bases at J, with 24 bases between the two ends. CDR3 sequence reads: CASSLGAGTLEEQYF. CDR3 bases: TGTGCCAGCAGCCTAGGGGCAGGGACACTCGAAGAGCAGTACTTC.

This sequence joins TRBV24-1 and TRBJ2-1; 9 bases fit TRBD2. The length of the CDR3 is 14 residues. V lost 9 bases, J lost 2 bases, and 4 bases stayed unmatched. Germline-derived CDR1 and CDR2 are KGHDR and SFDVKD. This CDR3 is CATQASGTYNEQFF. CDR3 sequence (DNA): TGTGCCACCCAGGCTAGCGGGACCTACAATGAGCAGTTCTTC.

The chain is built from TRBV6-2 or TRBV6-3 and TRBJ1-2; 7 nucleotides match TRBD1. Losses at the gene ends were 5 bases for V and 8 bases for J; bases not matched to a gene: 5. The CDR3 spans 12 residues. Germline V gene data show CDR1 as MNHEY and CDR2 as SVGEGT. The CDR3 is CASSRGGGGYTF. The CDR3 region has the DNA TGTGCCAGCAGTCGAGGGGGCGGAGGCTACACCTTC.

This chain joins TRBV15 and TRBJ2-5; TRBD2 is a possible D gene (5 bases). This CDR3 region has 15 residues. Germline V gives CDR1 LNHNV, CDR2 YYDKDF (reference sequence). V was cut by 0 bases and J by 13 bases, with 21 bases left in between. CDR3 sequence (DNA): TGTGCCACCAGCAGAGACCCGGGGTCAACGTCCTCGGCGTACTTC. This gives the protein CATSRDPGSTSSAYF.

The CDR3, as DNA: TGTGCCTGGAGTTGGTCTAGCGGGAGTTCCTACGAGCAGTACTTC. Encoded protein: CAWSWSSGSSYEQYF. The V and J genes are TRBV30 and TRBJ2-7, with TRBD2 matching 10 bases. J gave up 1 base and V 2 bases, and 5 bases lay outside the gene matches. The CDR3 covers 15 residues. Germline assignment: CDR1 GTSNPN and CDR2 SVGIG (reference sequence).

This clonotype has a handful of counts. CDR3 residues: CASSLSVKTQYF. DNA of the CDR3: TGTGCCAGCAGTTTGAGTGTAAAGACCCAGTACTTC. The J gene is TRBJ2-7, the V gene TRBV28; unclear D gene. The DNA end lines up better with TRBJ2-5; the J call may be wrong. The CDR3 has 12 residues. Germline CDR1 MDHEN, CDR2 SYDVKM.

This rearrangement joins TRBV12-3 or TRBV12-4 to TRBJ2-1; weak D call: TRBD1 (6 bases). The ends were cut back, 3 bases at V and 3 bases at J, with 18 bases in the middle. The CDR3 is made up of 17 amino acids. CDR3 residues: CASSFPDSPPVYNEQFF. DNA for the CDR3: TGTGCCAGCAGTTTCCCGGACAGCCCTCCGGTCTACAATGAGCAGTTCTTC.

To note about this clonotype: This sequence may be a read error, since a much larger clone differs from it by one base. The chain employs TRBV5-1 and TRBJ2-1; D gene ambiguous. CDR3 length equals 15 residues. The V end was cut by 0 bases, the J end by 10 bases, with 17 bases between. CDR1 is SGHRS, CDR2 YFSETQ, per germline. Here the CDR3 reads CASSLAGATPYEQFF. DNA of the CDR3: TGCGCCAGCAGCTTGGCAGGTGCGACCCCCTACGAGCAGTTCTTC.

The V call is TRBV11-2, the J call TRBJ2-7; D is ambiguous. The CDR3 consists of 13 residues. With 5 bases removed from V and 6 bases from J, the gap between germline ends came to 14 bases. CDR1 is SGHAT, CDR2 FQNNGV, per germline. The CDR3, as DNA: TGTGCCAGCAGCCGGAGTGGCTCCGTCGAGCAGTACTTC. Protein: CASSRSGSVEQYF.

The rearrangement joins TRBV6-2 or TRBV6-3 to TRBJ2-7; 13 bases map to TRBD2. Germline V CDR1 and CDR2: MNHEY, SVGEGT. The CDR3 length is 16 residues. The J segment lost 7 bases and the V segment lost 11 bases, leaving 17 bases of the junction unmatched. The chain's CDR3 is CAGNELLAGGPREQYF. Written as DNA, the CDR3 is TGTGCCGGCAATGAACTACTAGCGGGAGGGCCGAGGGAGCAGTACTTC.

This clonotype was counted between two and nine times. CDR3 coding DNA: TGCAGTGCCCCGACAGGGACTCATAGCAATCAGCCCCAGCATTTT. It specifies CSAPTGTHSNQPQHF. The V and J genes are TRBV20-1 and TRBJ1-5; 7 bases are a match to TRBD1. The junction had 8 bases not matched to a gene; V was cut back by 6 bases and J by 0 bases. Germline-derived CDR1 and CDR2 are DFQATT and SNEGSKA (reference sequence). There are 15 residues in the CDR3.

The rearrangement links TRBV12-3 or TRBV12-4 to TRBJ2-1, with TRBD2 identical over 9 bases. The CDR3 length is 16 residues. V lost 2 bases to trimming and J lost 7 bases; unmatched junction nucleotides: 9. The chain's CDR3 is CASSLLSGRTRNEQFF. The CDR3 DNA is TGTGCCAGCAGTTTACTAAGCGGGAGGACCCGTAATGAGCAGTTCTTC.

This clonotype occurred a few times. The chain links TRBV5-5 to TRBJ1-1, with no clear D. The CDR3 totals 15 residues. Germline CDR1 is SGHKS and CDR2 is YYEKEE (reference sequence). V gave up 2 bases and J gave up 1 base, with 12 bases separating them. The CDR3 DNA is TGTGCCAGCAGCTTTTTCTGGGCGGAGAACACTGAAGCTTTCTTT. Residues: CASSFFWAENTEAFF.

This clonotype was detected a few times. The V and J genes are TRBV5-1 and TRBJ2-1; D remains ambiguous. With 4 bases removed from V and 8 bases from J, the gap between germline ends came to 10 bases. CDR3 size: 12 residues. CDR1 is SGHRS, CDR2 YFSETQ, per germline. The CDR3 region has the DNA TGCGCCAGCAGCGCCACGGTCGATGAGCAGTTCTTC. Its protein is CASSATVDEQFF.

The chain employs TRBV7-9 and TRBJ2-5; D unclear. This CDR3 comprises 16 residues. Germline loops: CDR1 SEHNR, CDR2 FQNEAQ (reference sequence). Trimming removed 5 bases at V and 1 base at J, with 17 bases between. The chain's CDR3 is CASSSSLVPSQETQYF. The CDR3 DNA reads as TGTGCCAGCAGCAGTTCGCTAGTTCCGTCCCAAGAGACCCAGTACTTC.

The chain couples TRBV28 to TRBJ1-6, with D tentatively TRBD1 (5 bases). Trimming removed 5 bases from V and 10 bases from J, with 12 bases in between. CDR1 MDHEN and CDR2 SYDVKM come from the germline V gene. This CDR3 comprises 13 residues. The chain's CDR3 is CASSGTYGSPLHF. The DNA for the CDR3 is TGTGCCAGCAGTGGGACGTATGGGTCACCCCTCCACTTT.

This clonotype was seen more than once but under ten times. The V and J genes are TRBV14 and TRBJ2-7; D is uncertain. Germline assignment: CDR1 SGHDN and CDR2 FVKESK. V was clipped by 0 bases and J by 3 bases, with 12 bases between them. The CDR3 consists of 15 residues. CDR3 DNA sequence: TGTGCCAGCAGCCAAGATCGGGCGGAAGACTACGAGCAGTACTTC. It translates to CASSQDRAEDYEQYF. Combining the CDR3 with reference TRBV14 and TRBJ2-7 gives the whole variable domain EAGVTQFPSHSVIEKGQTVTLRCDPISGHDNLYWYRRVMGKEIKFLLHFVKESKQDESGMPNNRFLAERTGGTYSTLKVQPAELEDSGVYFCASSQDRAEDYEQYFGPGTRLTVT.

This clonotype was recorded once. The chain combines TRBV5-6 with TRBJ2-2, with D possibly TRBD1 on 5 matching bases. CDR1 is SGHDT, CDR2 YYEEEE, per germline. CDR3 length: 17 residues. Trimming took off 4 bases at V and 2 bases at J, with 18 bases between the two ends. DNA for the CDR3: TGTGCCAGCAGCCACAAGGGGTCCCTCCTAAACACCGGGGAGCTGTTTTTT. Amino acids: CASSHKGSLLNTGELFF.

This clonotype was detected many times. The V call is TRBV12-3 or TRBV12-4, the J call TRBJ2-5; 10 positions match TRBD2. The CDR3 totals 16 residues. Germline trimming cut 1 base from V and 3 bases from J; bases unmatched to any gene: 5. This CDR3 is CASSLVLAGVKETQYF. Written as DNA, the CDR3 is TGTGCCAGCAGTTTAGTCCTAGCGGGGGTAAAAGAGACCCAGTACTTC.